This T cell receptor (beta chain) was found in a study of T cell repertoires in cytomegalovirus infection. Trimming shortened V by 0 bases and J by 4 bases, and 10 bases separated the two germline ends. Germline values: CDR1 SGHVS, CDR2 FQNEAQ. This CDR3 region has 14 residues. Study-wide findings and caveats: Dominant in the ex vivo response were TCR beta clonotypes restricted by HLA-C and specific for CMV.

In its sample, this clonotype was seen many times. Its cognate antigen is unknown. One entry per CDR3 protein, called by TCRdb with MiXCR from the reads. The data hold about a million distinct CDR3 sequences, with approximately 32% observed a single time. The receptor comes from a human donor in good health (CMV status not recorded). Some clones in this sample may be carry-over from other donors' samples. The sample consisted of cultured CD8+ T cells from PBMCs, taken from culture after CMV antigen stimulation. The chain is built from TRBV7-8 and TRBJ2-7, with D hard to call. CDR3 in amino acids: CASSLAARYYEQYF. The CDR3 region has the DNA TGTGCCAGCAGCTTAGCAGCACGGTATTACGAGCAGTACTTC. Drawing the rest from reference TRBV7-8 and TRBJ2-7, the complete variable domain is GAGVSQSPRYKVAKRGQDVALRCDPISGHVSLFWYQQALGQGPEFLTYFQNEAQLDKSGLPSDRFFAERPEGSVSTLKIQRTQQEDSAVYLCASSLAARYYEQYFGPGTRLTVT.